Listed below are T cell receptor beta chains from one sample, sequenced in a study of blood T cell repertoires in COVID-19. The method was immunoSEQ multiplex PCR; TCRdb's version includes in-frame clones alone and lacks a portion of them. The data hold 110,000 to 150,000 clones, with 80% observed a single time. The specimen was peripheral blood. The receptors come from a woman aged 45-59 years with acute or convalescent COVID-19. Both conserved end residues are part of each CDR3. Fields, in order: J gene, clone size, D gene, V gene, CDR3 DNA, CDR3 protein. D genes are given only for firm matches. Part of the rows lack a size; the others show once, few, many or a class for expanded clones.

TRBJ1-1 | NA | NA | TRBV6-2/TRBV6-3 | TGTGCCAGCAGCTGGGGAGGCACTGAAGCTTTCTTT | CASSWGGTEAFF
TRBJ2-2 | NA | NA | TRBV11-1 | TGTGCCAGCCCCCGGCGGGACACCGGGGAGCTGTTTTTT | CASPRRDTGELFF
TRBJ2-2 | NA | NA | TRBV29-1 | TGCAGCGTTGAAAGGCAGGAAGGCGCCGGGGAGCTGTTTTTT | CSVERQEGAGELFF
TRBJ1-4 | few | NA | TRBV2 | TGTGCCAGCAGAACAGGGAATGGAGCTGAAAAACTGTTTTTT | CASRTGNGAEKLFF
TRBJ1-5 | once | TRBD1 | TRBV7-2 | TGTGCCAGCAGTTTTGGACAGGATTGGTACGGAGATCAGCCCCAGCATTTT | CASSFGQDWYGDQPQHF
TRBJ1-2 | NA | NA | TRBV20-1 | TGCAGCGGGGTGGACTATGGCTACACCTTC | CSGVDYGYTF
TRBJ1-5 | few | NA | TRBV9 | TGTGCCAGCAGCGTAGACTCTAGCAATCAGCCCCAGCATTTT | CASSVDSSNQPQHF
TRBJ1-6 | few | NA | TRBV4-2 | TGTGCCAGCAGCCAAGATAGGGCAGGGGCTTCACCCCTCCACTTT | CASSQDRAGASPLHF
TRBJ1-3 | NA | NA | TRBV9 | TGTGCCAGCAGCGGAATGGAGGGGGGAAACACCATATATTTT | CASSGMEGGNTIYF
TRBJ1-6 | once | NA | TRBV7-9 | TGTGCCAGCAGCCCCCGGGATTCACCCCTCCACTTT | CASSPRDSPLHF
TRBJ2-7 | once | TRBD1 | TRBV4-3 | TGCGCCAGCAGCCAAGCTCCAGGACAGGGAGGCGGCGAGCAGTACTTC | CASSQAPGQGGGEQYF
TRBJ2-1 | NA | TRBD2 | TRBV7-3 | TGTGCCAGCAGCTTAAACCCGGGACTAGCGGCATACAATGAGCAGTTCTTC | CASSLNPGLAAYNEQFF
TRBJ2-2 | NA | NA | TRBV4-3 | TGCGCCAGCAGCCAAGCACGGGGAAGCACCGGGGAGCTGTTTTTT | CASSQARGSTGELFF
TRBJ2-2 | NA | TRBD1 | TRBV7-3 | TGTGCCAGCAGCCCAGGGGGACAGGGTTACACCGGGGAGCTGTTTTTT | CASSPGGQGYTGELFF
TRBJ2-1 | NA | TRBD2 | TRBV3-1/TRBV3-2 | TGTGCCAGCAGCCTTCCTAGCGGACCCCTAGTTGAGCAGTTCTTC | CASSLPSGPLVEQFF
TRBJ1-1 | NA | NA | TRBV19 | TGTGCCAGTAGTCTGGACAGAGACACTGAAGCTTTCTTT | CASSLDRDTEAFF
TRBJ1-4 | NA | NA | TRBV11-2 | TGTGCCAGCAGCGCGGCCGGGGTGGAACTGTTTTTT | CASSAAGVELFF
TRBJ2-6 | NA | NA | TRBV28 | TGTGCCAGCCGGGTCGGGGCCAACGTCCTGACTTTC | CASRVGANVLTF
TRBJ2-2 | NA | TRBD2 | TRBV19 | TGTGCCAGTACCGCTTTGGGCGGGGGAAACACCGGGGAGCTGTTTTTT | CASTALGGGNTGELFF
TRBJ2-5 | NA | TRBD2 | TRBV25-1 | TGTGCCAGCACACCTAGCGGGGGCTTCCAAGAGACCCAGTACTTC | CASTPSGGFQETQYF
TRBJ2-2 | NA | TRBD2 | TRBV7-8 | TGTGCCAGCAGCCGAGCGGGGCCTCAGAACACCGGGGAGCTGTTTTTT | CASSRAGPQNTGELFF
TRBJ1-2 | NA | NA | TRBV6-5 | TGTGCCAGCAGTTACTCGACCGCGGGTTATGGCTACACCTTC | CASSYSTAGYGYTF
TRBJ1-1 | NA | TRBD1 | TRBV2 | TGTGCCAGCAGTGCACAGGGGGTAGCTTTCTTT | CASSAQGVAFF
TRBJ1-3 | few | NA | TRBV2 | TGTGCCAGCAGTTACAATGACAGGTACTCTGGAAACACCATATATTTT | CASSYNDRYSGNTIYF
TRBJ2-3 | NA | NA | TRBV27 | TGTGCCAGCAGTTTCGGCGGGGCGAACACAGATACGCAGTATTTT | CASSFGGANTDTQYF
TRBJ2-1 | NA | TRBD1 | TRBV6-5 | TGTGCCAGCTCCCCTCTGGGACAGTACTCTCTTGAATTCTTC | CASSPLGQYSLEFF
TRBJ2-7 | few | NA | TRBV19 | TGTGCCAGTAGTACGGACAGTGCCTACGAGCAGTACTTC | CASSTDSAYEQYF
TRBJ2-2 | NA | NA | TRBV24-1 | TGTGCCACCAGTGATTTAACCGGGACACTCGACACCGGGGAGCTGTTTTTT | CATSDLTGTLDTGELFF
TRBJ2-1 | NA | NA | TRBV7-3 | TGTGCCAGCAGCCCGGACTCCAGCTCCTACAATGAGCAGTTCTTC | CASSPDSSSYNEQFF
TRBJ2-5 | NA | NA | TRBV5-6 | TGTGCCAGCAGCTCTGGAGGGGCCGAGACCCAGTACTTC | CASSSGGAETQYF
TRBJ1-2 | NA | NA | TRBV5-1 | TGCGCCAGCAGTCTCGCCTTAGCGGCAAACTATGGCTACACCTTC | CASSLALAANYGYTF
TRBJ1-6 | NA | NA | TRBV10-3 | TGTGCCATCAGTGAGACCAGGGGCGGTTCACCCCTCCACTTT | CAISETRGGSPLHF
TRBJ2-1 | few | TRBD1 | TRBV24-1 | TGTGCCACCAGTGATTCCCAGGGGGCGGATGAGCAGTTCTTC | CATSDSQGADEQFF
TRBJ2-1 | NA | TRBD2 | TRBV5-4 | TGTGCCAGCAGCTTGGTAGCGGGGCCGAACAATGAGCAGTTCTTC | CASSLVAGPNNEQFF
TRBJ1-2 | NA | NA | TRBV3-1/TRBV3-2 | TGTGCCAGCAGCCCTCAGCAGGGCTATGGCTACACCTTC | CASSPQQGYGYTF